Below are 28 T cell receptor beta chains sequenced from a single sample in a study of blood T cell repertoires in COVID-19. Using immunoSEQ multiplex PCR, the repertoire was profiled, and TCRdb retains in-frame clones only, with some absent. Counted here are more than 150,000 clones, about 88% occurring once; the ten biggest clones make up 7% to 8%. The specimen sequenced was PBMCs or T cells enriched from blood (not recorded which). These receptors were taken from a woman aged 45-59 years who had recovered from COVID-19.

This CDR3 is CATSSDRGRSSQPQHF. The DNA of the CDR3 is TGTGCCACCAGCAGCGACAGGGGGCGATCAAGCCAGCCCCAGCATTTT. The gene calls are TRBV15 and TRBJ1-5; 10 bases fit TRBD1. In germline, CDR1 is LNHNV, CDR2 YYDKDF (reference sequence). V dropped 3 bases and J dropped 7; count of bases not matched to a gene: 9. The CDR3 totals 16 residues.

The chain combines TRBV4-2 with TRBJ1-1, with D hard to call. The germline CDR1 and CDR2 sequences are LGHNA and YNFKEQ. The V gene lost 1 base and the J gene lost 5 bases, with 8 bases spanning the gap. CDR3 size: 13 residues. In nucleotides, the CDR3 is TGTGCCAGCAGCCAAGGTGGAGCGACTGAAGCTTTCTTT. Amino acids: CASSQGGATEAFF.

V is TRBV30 and J is TRBJ2-5, with TRBD2 matching over 8 bases. This CDR3 has 14 residues. Per germline, CDR1 GTSNPN and CDR2 SVGIG (reference sequence). The junction had 5 bases not matched to a gene; V was cut back by 1 base and J by 4 bases. The CDR3 reads CAWSAGAGGETQYF. In DNA form, the CDR3 reads TGTGCCTGGAGTGCGGGGGCGGGAGGAGAGACCCAGTACTTC. The entire variable domain, with the rest obtained from reference TRBV30 and TRBJ2-5, is as follows: SQTIHQWPATLVQPVGSPLSLECTVEGTSNPNLYWYRQAAGRGLQLLFYSVGIGQISSEVPQNLSASRPQDRQFILSSKKLLLSDSGFYLCAWSAGAGGETQYFGPGTRLLVL.

In its sample, this clone was seen once. The V gene is TRBV3-1 (or the pseudogene TRBV3-2), the J gene TRBJ2-1; 12 bases fit TRBD2. Per germline, CDR1 LGHDT and CDR2 YNNKEL (reference sequence). Trimming cost V 1 base and J 0 bases; bases outside gene matches: 4. The CDR3 is made up of 18 amino acids. The CDR3 region is CASSQGLAGAPSYNEQFF. CDR3 nucleotide sequence: TGTGCCAGCAGCCAAGGACTAGCGGGAGCCCCCTCCTACAATGAGCAGTTCTTC.

This chain connects TRBV3-1 (or the pseudogene TRBV3-2) to TRBJ1-2; D is unresolved. Germline V CDR1 and CDR2: LGHDT, YNNKEL (reference sequence). Trimming took off 4 bases at V and 3 bases at J, with 12 bases between the two ends. The CDR3 is 14 amino acids. The CDR3 nucleotides are TGTGCCAGCAGCCCCTTCCCTCTAGACTATGGCTACACCTTC. It encodes CASSPFPLDYGYTF.

The V gene is TRBV5-4, the J gene TRBJ2-5; TRBD1 might be the D (6 bases). The CDR3 extends over 13 amino acids. Germline CDR1 SGHNT, CDR2 YYREEE (reference sequence). The germline V and J ends were trimmed by 2 bases and 3 bases, with 8 bases remaining between them. CDR3 sequence reads: CASSFGQKETQYF. In DNA, the CDR3 is TGTGCCAGCAGCTTCGGACAGAAAGAGACCCAGTACTTC.

The V call is TRBV12-3 or TRBV12-4, the J call TRBJ2-2; perhaps TRBD2 as D (6 bases). The CDR3 is made up of 12 amino acids. V shed 6 bases and J shed 6 bases, with 8 bases lying between them. CDR3 DNA sequence: TGTGCCAGCAGGGGACTCGCCGGGGAGCTGTTTTTT. Its protein product is CASRGLAGELFF.

The CDR3 coding sequence is TGTGCCAGTAGACAGAATAGCAATCAGCCCCAGCATTTT. Amino acid sequence: CASRQNSNQPQHF. This rearrangement joins TRBV19 to TRBJ1-5; D uncertain. Per germline, CDR1 LNHDA and CDR2 SQIVND (reference sequence). The V and J ends lost 6 bases and 0 bases respectively, with 6 bases between them. CDR3 length: 13 amino acids.

V gene TRBV7-8 combines with J gene TRBJ1-5, with D possibly TRBD1 on 5 matching bases. Trimming left V 3 bases short and J 0 bases short, with 18 bases between. The CDR3 extends over 18 amino acids. In germline, CDR1 is SGHVS, CDR2 FQNEAQ. CDR3 protein: CASSLTAYSLFSNQPQHF. In nucleotides, the CDR3 is TGTGCCAGCAGCTTGACAGCATATTCTCTTTTTAGCAATCAGCCCCAGCATTTT.

The chain combines TRBV7-9 with TRBJ2-7, with 11 positions matching TRBD1. J gave up 7 bases and V 6 bases, and 11 bases lay outside the gene matches. This CDR3 spans 15 amino acids. CDR1 is SEHNR, CDR2 FQNEAQ, per germline (reference sequence). The CDR3 DNA is TGTGCCAGCAGTTCTCCGGGACAGGGGGTGAGTGAGCAGTACTTC. Encoded protein: CASSSPGQGVSEQYF.

The J gene is TRBJ1-5, the V gene TRBV6-2 or TRBV6-3; TRBD1 might be the D (6 bases). The germline V gene has CDR1 MNHEY and CDR2 SVGEGT. V was trimmed by 2 bases and J by 0 bases, leaving 11 bases between them. This CDR3 is built from 16 residues. CDR3 residues: CASSYGQGISNQPQHF. CDR3 nucleotide sequence: TGTGCCAGCAGTTACGGCCAGGGGATTAGCAATCAGCCCCAGCATTTT.

The chain recombines TRBV7-2 with TRBJ2-1; D possibly corresponds to TRBD1 (6 bases). V lost 5 bases to trimming and J lost 5 bases, with 13 bases between them. The CDR3 extends over 14 amino acids. CDR1 and CDR2 from the germline V gene are SGHTA and FQGNSA. CDR3 sequence: CASSLRRQDNEQFF. The CDR3 DNA reads TGTGCCAGCAGCCTCAGACGACAGGACAATGAGCAGTTCTTC.

The chain links TRBV28 to TRBJ2-2; 8 nucleotides match TRBD1. The germline CDR1 and CDR2 sequences are MDHEN and SYDVKM. The CDR3 covers 14 residues. The V and J ends lost 5 bases and 6 bases, in that order; junction bases with no gene match: 5. The CDR3 protein is CASSVTGGAGELFF. In DNA, the CDR3 is TGTGCCAGCAGTGTAACAGGGGGTGCCGGGGAGCTGTTTTTT.

In its sample, this clone was seen once. The CDR3 loop is CASSLEQTYEQYF. The DNA for the CDR3 is TGCGCCAGCAGCTTGGAGCAAACCTACGAGCAGTACTTC. V is TRBV5-1 and J is TRBJ2-7; D unresolved. V lost 0 bases and J 2 bases, leaving 6 bases between the germline ends. This CDR3 is 13 amino acids long. Germline V gives CDR1 SGHRS, CDR2 YFSETQ.

The V call is TRBV19, the J call TRBJ1-1; 9 bases fit TRBD1. CDR1 is LNHDA and CDR2 is SQIVND in the germline V gene (reference sequence). V lost 5 bases to trimming and J lost 1 base; unmatched junction nucleotides: 11. The CDR3 is 17 amino acids. CDR3 amino acids: CASSGSTGGLRNTEAFF. DNA for the CDR3: TGTGCCAGTAGTGGTTCAACAGGGGGCTTACGGAACACTGAAGCTTTCTTT.

In this sample, this clone turned up once. The V gene is TRBV30, the J gene TRBJ2-3; D is unresolved. The V end was cut by 2 bases, the J end by 6 bases, with 6 bases between. Germline values: CDR1 GTSNPN, CDR2 SVGIG (reference sequence). CDR3 size: 11 residues. CDR3: CAWSPQDTQYF. DNA of the CDR3: TGTGCCTGGAGTCCACAGGATACGCAGTATTTT.

This sequence joins TRBV6-1 and TRBJ2-3, with TRBD1 identical over 12 bases. Germline assignment: CDR1 MNHNS and CDR2 SASEGT. After removal of 4 bases from V and 7 bases from J, the junction contained 9 bases not matched to a gene. The CDR3 consists of 16 residues. The CDR3 is CASSGIGTGGWNTQYF. The CDR3 DNA reads TGTGCCAGCAGTGGAATTGGGACAGGGGGCTGGAATACGCAGTATTTT.

The J gene is TRBJ1-5, the V gene TRBV19; 9 nucleotides align to TRBD1. CDR3 size: 16 residues. CDR1 is LNHDA, CDR2 SQIVND, per germline (reference sequence). With V trimmed by 5 bases and J by 3 bases, 8 bases remained unmatched. The chain's CDR3 is CASSPRDRVPNQPQHF. DNA for the CDR3: TGTGCCAGTAGTCCTCGGGACAGGGTTCCCAATCAGCCCCAGCATTTT.

The CDR3 coding sequence is TGTGCCACCAGCATCACTACAGGGGGCATCATGGGTGGCTACACCTTC. It translates to CATSITTGGIMGGYTF. The rearrangement joins TRBV15 to TRBJ1-2, with 9 bases aligning to TRBD1. There are 16 residues in the CDR3. V dropped 4 bases and J dropped 7; count of bases not matched to a gene: 13. Germline CDR1 is LNHNV and CDR2 is YYDKDF (reference sequence).

This rearrangement joins TRBV6-5 to TRBJ2-1; TRBD2 is a possible D gene (5 bases). The length of the CDR3 is 13 residues. Germline CDR1 MNHEY, CDR2 SVGAGI. The V gene lost 10 bases and the J gene lost 0 bases, with 10 bases spanning the gap. The DNA of the CDR3 is TGTGCCACAGGACTTCTCTCCTACAATGAGCAGTTCTTC. It encodes CATGLLSYNEQFF.

This sequence joins TRBV30 and TRBJ1-5; D perhaps matches TRBD1 (6 bases). This CDR3 is 14 amino acids long. V was trimmed by 2 bases and J by 7 bases, leaving 15 bases between them. CDR1 and CDR2 from the germline V gene are GTSNPN and SVGIG (reference sequence). The CDR3 loop reads CAWSTQGSGQPQHF. CDR3 sequence (DNA): TGTGCCTGGAGTACACAGGGCTCGGGGCAGCCCCAGCATTTT.

CDR3 in amino acids: CASSWGTGGDYGYTF. CDR3 nucleotide sequence: TGTGCCAGCAGCTGGGGGACAGGGGGCGACTATGGCTACACCTTC. The genes are TRBV5-5 and TRBJ1-2, with 12 bases that match TRBD1. CDR3 size: 15 residues. Per germline, CDR1 SGHKS and CDR2 YYEKEE (reference sequence). With V trimmed by 3 bases and J by 3 bases, 3 bases remained unmatched.

V and J are TRBV29-1 and TRBJ2-1; the D is unclear. This CDR3 has 13 amino acids. CDR1 SQVTM and CDR2 ANQGSEA come from the germline V gene. Between the trimmed V and J ends, which lost 1 base and 4 bases, there was a span of 8 bases. CDR3 DNA sequence: TGCAGCGTTGAAGGGAGAGTTTACAATGAGCAGTTCTTC. This encodes CSVEGRVYNEQFF.

Notes on this clone: Germline and junction disagree at one end, which may indicate a read error. The chain uses TRBV7-2 and TRBJ1-1; 7 nucleotides match TRBD1. The CDR3 has 15 residues. Germline lookup yields CDR1 SGHTA and CDR2 FQGNSA. CDR3 region: CASSFSTTGNAEAFF. Here the CDR3 DNA reads TGTGCCAGCAGCTTTTCCACGACAGGGAACGCTGAAGCTTTCTTT.

The chain recombines TRBV27 with TRBJ2-7; 11 nucleotides agree with TRBD1. Germline CDR1 is MNHEY and CDR2 is SMNVEV (reference sequence). The length of the CDR3 is 15 residues. The V and J ends lost 4 bases and 4 bases, in that order; junction bases with no gene match: 6. CDR3 DNA: TGTGCCAGCAGTTCTCCGGGACAGGGGGAGTACGAGCAGTACTTC. This gives the protein CASSSPGQGEYEQYF.

This rearrangement joins TRBV6-5 to TRBJ2-1; D might be TRBD1 (6 bases). Germline CDR1 reads MNHEY; CDR2 reads SVGAGI. With 6 bases removed from V and 3 bases from J, the gap between germline ends came to 9 bases. The CDR3 is made up of 13 amino acids. CDR3 coding DNA: TGTGCCAGCAGCGGACAGCACTACAATGAGCAGTTCTTC. It is translated as CASSGQHYNEQFF.

The chain recombines TRBV7-9 with TRBJ2-7; D gene uncertain. CDR1 SEHNR and CDR2 FQNEAQ come from the germline V gene (reference sequence). Between the trimmed V and J ends, which lost 5 bases and 0 bases, there was a span of 8 bases. The CDR3 is made up of 13 amino acids. The CDR3 DNA is TGTGCCAGCAGCCCCAAGAGCTCCTACGAGCAGTACTTC. This sequence encodes CASSPKSSYEQYF.

V is TRBV5-4 and J is TRBJ1-4, with D perhaps matching TRBD1 (5 bases). V was shortened by 4 bases and J by 4 bases, with 11 bases between the two germline ends. The CDR3 totals 14 residues. Germline V CDR1 and CDR2: SGHNT, YYREEE (reference sequence). Here the CDR3 reads CASSLGTFNEKLFF. DNA of the CDR3: TGTGCCAGCAGCCTCGGGACTTTTAATGAAAAACTGTTTTTT.